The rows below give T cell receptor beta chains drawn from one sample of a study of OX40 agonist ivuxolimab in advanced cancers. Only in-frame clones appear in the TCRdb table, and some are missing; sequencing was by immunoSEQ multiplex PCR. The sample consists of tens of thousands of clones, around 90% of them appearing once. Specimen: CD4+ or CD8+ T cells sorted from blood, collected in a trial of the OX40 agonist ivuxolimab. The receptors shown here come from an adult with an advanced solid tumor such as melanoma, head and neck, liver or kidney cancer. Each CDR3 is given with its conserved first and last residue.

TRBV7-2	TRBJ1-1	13	CASSFPGQNPSFF
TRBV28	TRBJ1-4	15	CASSLWAATNEKLFF
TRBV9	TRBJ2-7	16	CASSEGTGSFSYEQYF
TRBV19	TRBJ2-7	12	CASRGGSYEQYF
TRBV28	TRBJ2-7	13	CASRDQRSREQYF
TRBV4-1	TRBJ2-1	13	CASSQVSGNEQFF
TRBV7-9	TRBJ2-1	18	CANTAILVVPGPYNEQFF
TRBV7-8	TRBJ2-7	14	CASSQSGELYEQYF
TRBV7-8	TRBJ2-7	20	CASTSPYRARTSGGTYEQYF
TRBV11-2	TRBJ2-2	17	CASSLDPGDRAPGELFF
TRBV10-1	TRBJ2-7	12	CASSEGPYEQYF
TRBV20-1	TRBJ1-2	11	CSARGSGGYTF
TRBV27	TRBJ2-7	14	CASRKTGVSNEQYF
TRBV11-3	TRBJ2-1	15	CASSPTSGVYNEQFF
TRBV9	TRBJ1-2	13	CASSVAEADGYTF
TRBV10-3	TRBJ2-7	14	CAISESASPYEQYF
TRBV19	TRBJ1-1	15	CASTPEAALNTEAFF
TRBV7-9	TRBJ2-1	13	CASSATGYNEQFF
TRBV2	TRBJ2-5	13	CASKGTNQETQYF
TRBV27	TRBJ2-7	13	CASSLALSYEQYF
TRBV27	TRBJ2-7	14	CASSPGQGIYEQYF
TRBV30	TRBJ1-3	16	CAWGYNSGSIGNTIYF
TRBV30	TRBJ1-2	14	CAWTEWGANYGYTF
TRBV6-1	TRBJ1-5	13	CASSDWLGQPQHF
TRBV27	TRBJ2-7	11	CASSFGAEQYF
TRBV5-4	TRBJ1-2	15	CASSLEGLRGDGYTF
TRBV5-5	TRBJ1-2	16	CASSRGQGAFTEGYTF
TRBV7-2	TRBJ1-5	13	CASSIGQNQPQHF
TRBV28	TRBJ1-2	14	CASSLGTGRTGYTF
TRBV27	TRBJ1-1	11	CASRGTTEAFF
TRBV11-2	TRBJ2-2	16	CASSPLRQGTTGELFF
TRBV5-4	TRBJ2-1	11	CASSLGPEQFF
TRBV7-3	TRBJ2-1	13	CASADPTMGEQFF
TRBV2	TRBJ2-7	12	CASSPTSYEQYF
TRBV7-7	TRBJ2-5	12	CASSSGAETQYF
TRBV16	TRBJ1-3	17	CASSRSMDSNSGNTIYF
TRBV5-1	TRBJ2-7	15	CASSFGLSDNYEQYF
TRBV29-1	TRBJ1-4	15	CSVEDRGQGVEKLFF
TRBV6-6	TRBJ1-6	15	CASSPLGASNSPLHF
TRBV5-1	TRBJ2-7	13	CASSLGGHHEQYF
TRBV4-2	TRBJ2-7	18	CASSQEASGGGILYEQYF
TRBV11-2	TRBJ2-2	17	CASSLGGHDVYTGELFF
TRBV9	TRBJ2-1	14	CASSGGLSYNEQFF
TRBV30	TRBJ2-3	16	CAWSADGQGDPDTQYF
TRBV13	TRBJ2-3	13	CASSLGLADTQYF
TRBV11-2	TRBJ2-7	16	CASSLAGGLGSYEQYF
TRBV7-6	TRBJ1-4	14	CASSLKKGGEKLFF
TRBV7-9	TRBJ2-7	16	CASSLQFGTGGYEQYF
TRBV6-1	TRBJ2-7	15	CASSEVGSGVYEQYF
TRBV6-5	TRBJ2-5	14	CASSPTGDGWTQYF
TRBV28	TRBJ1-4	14	CASTIQGRSEKLFF
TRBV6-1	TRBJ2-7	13	CASSEAGLYEQYF